These 13 T cell receptor beta chains originate from one sample sequenced in a study of blood T cell repertoires in COVID-19. TCRdb's copy holds only in-frame clones and misses some; the assay was immunoSEQ multiplex PCR. The sample holds some 250,000 clones, 70% to 90% seen once. The specimen sequenced was PBMCs or T cells enriched from blood (not recorded which). These receptors were collected from a woman aged 45 to 65 who had recovered from COVID-19.

This sequence joins TRBV2 and TRBJ1-6, with a possible D match to TRBD1 (5 bases). This CDR3 has 16 amino acids. Germline CDR1 reads SNHLY; CDR2 reads FYNNEI. V was shortened by 3 bases and J by 5 bases, with 14 bases between the two germline ends. The CDR3: CASSEFRADNNSPLHF. The CDR3 region has the DNA TGTGCCAGCAGTGAGTTCAGGGCCGACAATAATTCACCCCTCCACTTT.

The V and J genes are TRBV7-2 and TRBJ2-7; 10 positions agree with TRBD2. CDR3 length equals 15 residues. From germline, CDR1 is SGHTA and CDR2 FQGNSA. Trimming took 4 bases from V and 0 from J; bases not matched to a gene: 3. CDR3 amino acids: CASSSSGRPSYEQYF. CDR3 sequence (DNA): TGTGCCAGCAGCTCTAGCGGGAGACCCTCCTACGAGCAGTACTTC.

The sample holds many counts of this clone. V and J are TRBV28 and TRBJ2-2; TRBD1 is a possible D gene (6 bases). V lost 6 bases and J lost 4, with 15 bases in between. The CDR3 consists of 15 residues. Germline CDR1 MDHEN, CDR2 SYDVKM. CDR3 DNA sequence: TGTGCCAGCAGCCGAGGGGGACGGGTCACCGGGGAGCTGTTTTTT. Translated, it gives CASSRGGRVTGELFF. Supplemented by reference TRBV28 and TRBJ2-2, the full variable domain reads DVKVTQSSRYLVKRTGEKVFLECVQDMDHENMFWYRQDPGLGLRLIYFSYDVKMKEKGDIPEGYSVSREKKERFSLILESASTNQTSMYLCASSRGGRVTGELFFGEGSRLTVL.

The V and J genes are TRBV7-9 and TRBJ1-1, with TRBD1 as a possible D gene (5 bases). Trimming removed 5 bases from V and 5 bases from J, with 12 bases in between. The length of the CDR3 is 13 residues. The germline V gene encodes CDR1 SEHNR and CDR2 FQNEAQ (reference sequence). CDR3 DNA: TGTGCCAGCAGCCCCCCGACAGCTACTGAAGCTTTCTTT. The encoded protein is CASSPPTATEAFF.

The chain recombines TRBV28 with TRBJ1-5; no reliable D call. The CDR3 has 15 amino acids. Trimming took 2 bases from V and 1 from J, leaving 9 bases between them. Germline CDR1 is MDHEN and CDR2 is SYDVKM. The CDR3 bases are TGTGCCAGCAGTTTAAGAAGCGGGAGCAATCAGCCCCAGCATTTT. It specifies CASSLRSGSNQPQHF. The full variable domain, its missing parts supplied by reference TRBV28 and TRBJ1-5, is DVKVTQSSRYLVKRTGEKVFLECVQDMDHENMFWYRQDPGLGLRLIYFSYDVKMKEKGDIPEGYSVSREKKERFSLILESASTNQTSMYLCASSLRSGSNQPQHFGDGTRLSIL.

The rearrangement uses TRBV2 and TRBJ1-2; D gene uncertain. The CDR3 sequence is 13 residues long. From germline, CDR1 is SNHLY and CDR2 FYNNEI. V lost 9 bases, J lost 0 bases, and 11 bases lay in between. In nucleotides, the CDR3 is TGTGCCAGAGGACGGGATTCTAACTATGGCTACACCTTC. Translated: CARGRDSNYGYTF.

The rearrangement uses TRBV2 and TRBJ2-3, with a tentative D call TRBD1 (5 bases). The V gene's germline CDR1 is SNHLY and CDR2 FYNNEI. V dropped 6 bases and J dropped 4 bases, with 11 bases sitting between them. CDR3 length equals 13 residues. The CDR3 protein is CASRWQGPDTQYF. The CDR3 DNA reads as TGTGCCAGCAGGTGGCAGGGCCCAGATACGCAGTATTTT.

The V call is TRBV9, the J call TRBJ2-1; 8 positions agree with TRBD1. CDR1 and CDR2 (germline): SGDLS, YYNGEE. V trimming: 0 bases; J trimming: 12 bases; junction bases outside the gene matches: 11. The CDR3 has 15 residues. CDR3 sequence (DNA): TGTGCCAGCAGCGTAGCTTCGACAGGGGAGGTTGGGCAGTTCTTC. Its protein product is CASSVASTGEVGQFF.

V and J are TRBV28 and TRBJ1-6, with D uncertain. V was clipped by 2 bases and J by 6 bases, with 11 bases between them. This CDR3 region has 15 residues. The germline V gene encodes CDR1 MDHEN and CDR2 SYDVKM. The CDR3: CASSLPRESNSPLHF. In DNA, the CDR3 is TGTGCCAGCAGTTTACCGAGGGAGAGTAATTCACCCCTCCACTTT.

The CDR3 nucleotides read TGTGCCAGCAGGGGACTAGCGGGTCAACGAAAAACAGATACGCAGTATTTT. Translation: CASRGLAGQRKTDTQYF. The rearrangement links TRBV28 to TRBJ2-3; 12 positions agree with TRBD2. The CDR3 runs to 17 residues. The ends lost 6 bases at V and 3 bases at J; junction bases unmatched: 10. Germline V gives CDR1 MDHEN, CDR2 SYDVKM.

The chain employs TRBV7-9 and TRBJ1-6; tentative D call: TRBD1 (6 bases). This CDR3 spans 15 amino acids. The V end was cut by 6 bases, the J end by 5 bases, with 14 bases between. CDR1 and CDR2 from the germline V gene are SEHNR and FQNEAQ (reference sequence). CDR3 loop: CASRTQGTDNSPLHF. CDR3 bases: TGTGCCAGCAGGACACAGGGTACGGATAATTCACCCCTCCACTTT.

The V call is TRBV7-2, the J call TRBJ2-3; D not resolved. Germline values: CDR1 SGHTA, CDR2 FQGNSA. The CDR3 spans 15 residues. Trimming shortened V by 2 bases and J by 0 bases, and 9 bases separated the two germline ends. CDR3 in amino acids: CASSLSVTSTDTQYF. Written as DNA, the CDR3 is TGTGCCAGCAGCTTAAGCGTTACTAGCACAGATACGCAGTATTTT.

The J gene is TRBJ2-1, the V gene TRBV3-1 (or the pseudogene TRBV3-2); TRBD2 matches at 12 bases. Germline loops: CDR1 LGHDT, CDR2 YNNKEL (reference sequence). The J segment lost 8 bases and the V segment lost 1 base, leaving 6 bases of the junction unmatched. The CDR3 totals 16 residues. As DNA, the CDR3 is TGTGCCAGCAGCCAAGGACTAGCGGGAGTCCTTTATGAGCAGTTCTTC. This codes for CASSQGLAGVLYEQFF.